Listed here are 10 T cell receptor beta chains from one sample, sequenced in a study of T cells after somatic rescue of genetic block (dated by TCRdb to about 2020). Library preparation employed the immunoSEQ multiplex PCR assay. Sourced from immuneACCESS, this table was stored by TCRdb with only in-frame sequences that have V and J called. A share of the clones is absent; for the studies checked, an unresolved V gene accounts for under half, and the remainder has no known explanation. In this sample the table shows 55,000 to 75,000 clones, 85% to 95% of which occur a single time. Of the sample, around 3% is held by the ten largest clones. Specimen: peripheral blood mononuclear cells (PBMCs). The receptors here all came from a man aged 35 to 55.

The rearrangement uses TRBV4-3 and TRBJ1-5, with a tentative D call TRBD1 (5 bases). The CDR3 length is 15 residues. CDR1 is LGHNA and CDR2 is YSLEER in the germline V gene. V was trimmed by 4 bases and J by 4 bases, leaving 14 bases between them. CDR3 in DNA: TGCGCCAGCAGCCCTACGGGGGGTAGGAATCAGCCCCAGCATTTT. This gives the protein CASSPTGGRNQPQHF.

The chain employs TRBV4-2 and TRBJ2-5; D perhaps matches TRBD2 (6 bases). Germline lookup yields CDR1 LGHNA and CDR2 YNFKEQ. Trimming stripped 5 bases from V and 1 base from J, with 20 bases between. This CDR3 contains 17 residues. The CDR3 spells CASSSPRRRGPQETQYF. DNA of the CDR3: TGTGCCAGCAGCTCCCCCCGGAGGAGGGGTCCCCAAGAGACCCAGTACTTC.

The chain joins TRBV5-8 to TRBJ2-5; D is unresolved. CDR1 is SGHTS and CDR2 is YDEGEE in the germline V gene. Trimming took 6 bases from V and 5 from J, leaving 14 bases between them. This CDR3 has 13 amino acids. Written as DNA, the CDR3 is TGTGCCAGCAATCAGGAGCGTCGGGAGACCCAGTACTTC. Encoded protein: CASNQERRETQYF.

This sequence joins TRBV5-1 and TRBJ1-4, with 9 positions matching TRBD1. The V gene's germline CDR1 is SGHRS and CDR2 YFSETQ. This CDR3 is built from 15 residues. V shed 4 bases and J 6 bases; nucleotides not matched to a gene: 7. CDR3 coding DNA: TGCGCCAGCAGCGAACGGACAGGGGAAGATGAAAAACTGTTTTTT. It codes for CASSERTGEDEKLFF.

The chain has TRBV27 and TRBJ2-2; 7 bases match TRBD2. CDR3 length equals 15 residues. Germline CDR1 reads MNHEY; CDR2 reads SMNVEV (reference sequence). V dropped 2 bases and J dropped 6; count of bases not matched to a gene: 6. CDR3 sequence reads: CASSLNGRGPGELFF. The CDR3 region has the DNA TGTGCCAGCAGTTTAAATGGGAGGGGTCCCGGGGAGCTGTTTTTT.

The rearrangement links TRBV5-1 to TRBJ2-3; the D call may be TRBD1 or TRBD2 (5 bases each). The V end was cut by 4 bases, the J end by 0 bases, with 9 bases between. The CDR3 totals 14 residues. CDR1 is SGHRS and CDR2 is YFSETQ in the germline V gene. The chain's CDR3 is CASSPGASTDTQYF. CDR3 DNA: TGCGCCAGCAGCCCCGGGGCTAGCACAGATACGCAGTATTTT.

The chain uses TRBV10-1 and TRBJ2-2; D may correspond to TRBD1 or TRBD2 (6 bases each). The V gene lost 6 bases and the J gene lost 5 bases, with 7 bases spanning the gap. The CDR3 is 12 residues long. From germline, CDR1 is WNHNN and CDR2 SYGVQD (reference sequence). The CDR3 nucleotides are TGCGCCAGCAGAGGGGGGACCGGGGAGCTGTTTTTT. This sequence encodes CASRGGTGELFF.

CDR3 amino acids: CASSVAPGTGYDEQYF. CDR3 nucleotide sequence: TGTGCCAGCAGCGTAGCCCCCGGGACAGGGTACGACGAGCAGTACTTC. The V call is TRBV9, the J call TRBJ2-7, with 9 bases identical to TRBD1. The CDR3 runs to 16 residues. Germline assignment: CDR1 SGDLS and CDR2 YYNGEE. The J segment lost 5 bases and the V segment lost 0 bases, leaving 9 bases of the junction unmatched.

This clone has a single count. The CDR3 region is CASSPTGAKTQYF. The DNA for the CDR3 is TGTGCCAGCAGCCCGACGGGGGCAAAGACCCAGTACTTC. The chain has TRBV7-3 and TRBJ2-5; D is possibly TRBD1 or TRBD2 (6 bases each). The V end lost 5 bases, the J end lost 6 bases, and 13 bases lay between the germline ends. CDR1 SGHTA and CDR2 FQGTGA come from the germline V gene. This CDR3 spans 13 amino acids.

This sequence joins TRBV5-4 and TRBJ1-6; D gene uncertain. The germline V gene encodes CDR1 SGHNT and CDR2 YYREEE (reference sequence). V shed 2 bases and J shed 4 bases, with 7 bases lying between them. The CDR3 extends over 14 amino acids. The DNA for the CDR3 is TGTGCCAGCAGCTTTTGGGGTTATAATTCACCCCTCCACTTT. This gives the protein CASSFWGYNSPLHF.